A single sample gave rise to the 5 T cell receptor beta chains below, sequenced in a study of cytomegalovirus exposure and HLA in healthy donors. The PCR ran on 60 Vbeta and 13 Jbeta primers. Produced via immunoSEQ multiplex PCR; TCRdb's table is partial and in-frame only. The sample lists approximately 220,000 clones, just over 75% occurring once. The sample consisted of PBMCs. The origin of the receptors is a man aged 18 to 29 in good health and CMV-seronegative.

This clone was seen more than once but under ten times. The CDR3 DNA is TGTGCCAGCAGTTTTACTGCAGGGGAAGCGACAGATACGCAGTATTTT. Amino acids: CASSFTAGEATDTQYF. V usage is TRBV28 and J usage is TRBJ2-3, with TRBD1 as a possible D gene (6 bases). The CDR3 sequence is 16 residues long. Between the trimmed V and J ends, which lost 3 bases and 3 bases, there was a span of 16 bases. Germline V gene sequence: CDR1 MDHEN, CDR2 SYDVKM.

This chain uses TRBV19 with TRBJ1-5, with TRBD1 as a possible D gene (5 bases). Trimming took off 6 bases at V and 6 bases at J, with 18 bases between the two ends. The CDR3 runs 15 residues. CDR1 and CDR2 from the germline V gene are LNHDA and SQIVND (reference sequence). For the CDR3, the DNA is TGTGCCAGTAGGCGGGGGACCCATGGGAGTCAGCCCCAGCATTTT. Translation: CASRRGTHGSQPQHF.

A note on this clone: Other DNA sequences in the same sample also yield this CDR3. Here the CDR3 reads CASSPQGDTEAFF. CDR3 nucleotides: TGTGCCAGCTCCCCTCAGGGGGATACTGAAGCTTTCTTT. This sequence joins TRBV18 and TRBJ1-1, with 7 bases fitting TRBD1. This CDR3 region has 13 residues. Unmatched junction bases numbered 6, after V lost 6 bases and J lost 5 bases. The V gene's germline CDR1 is KGHSH and CDR2 LQKENI.

This clone was detected once. The chain links TRBV7-8 to TRBJ2-1; 11 bases match TRBD2. V was clipped by 0 bases and J by 0 bases; unmatched bases: 7. This CDR3 has 19 amino acids. The V gene's germline CDR1 is SGHVS and CDR2 FQNEAQ. CDR3 loop: CASSLARLAGGRSYNEQFF. CDR3 nucleotides: TGTGCCAGCAGCTTAGCCCGGCTAGCGGGAGGCCGCTCCTACAATGAGCAGTTCTTC. Full variable domain (outside the CDR3, taken from reference TRBV7-8 and TRBJ2-1): GAGVSQSPRYKVAKRGQDVALRCDPISGHVSLFWYQQALGQGPEFLTYFQNEAQLDKSGLPSDRFFAERPEGSVSTLKIQRTQQEDSAVYLCASSLARLAGGRSYNEQFFGPGTRLTVL.

As to this clone: The junction differs from germline at one of its ends, possibly a read error. This sequence joins TRBV30 and TRBJ1-6, with D possibly TRBD1 on 6 matching bases. Looked up from germline, CDR1 is GTSNPN and CDR2 is SVGIG (reference sequence). This CDR3 spans 13 amino acids. The CDR3 is CAWSGPDRRLLYF. CDR3 bases: TGTGCCTGGAGTGGACCGGACAGACGGCTCCTCTACTTT.